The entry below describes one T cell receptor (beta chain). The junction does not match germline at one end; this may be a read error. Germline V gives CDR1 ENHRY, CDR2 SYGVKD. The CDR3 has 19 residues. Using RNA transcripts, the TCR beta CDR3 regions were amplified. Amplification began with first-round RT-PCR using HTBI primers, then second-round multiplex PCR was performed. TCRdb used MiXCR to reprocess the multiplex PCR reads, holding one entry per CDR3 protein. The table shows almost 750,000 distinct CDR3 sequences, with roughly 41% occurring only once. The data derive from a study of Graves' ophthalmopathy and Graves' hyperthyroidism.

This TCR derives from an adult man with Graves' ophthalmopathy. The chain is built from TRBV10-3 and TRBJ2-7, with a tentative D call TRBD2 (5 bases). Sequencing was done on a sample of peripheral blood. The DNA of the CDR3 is TGTGCCAGCAGTTACTCCACGAAAGTACGAGGGAGCCCCCTCTACGAGCAGTACTTC. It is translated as CASSYSTKVRGSPLYEQYF.